The sequence of this T cell receptor beta chain was determined in a study of monozygotic twins with inflammatory bowel disease. Reanalyzing the 5' RACE reads, TCRdb keeps one entry per CDR3 protein, without DNA. This sample's table reports 80,000 or so distinct CDR3 sequences. The TCR was taken from a human donor with ulcerative colitis or Crohn's disease, or a healthy co-twin of an affected twin (not recorded which). Specimen: blood.

The CDR3 region is CASSRDRYGYTF. The V call is TRBV7-9, the J call TRBJ1-2; TCRdb designates TRBD1, a call that cannot be tested without DNA. CDR3 length equals 12 residues. Germline CDR1 reads SEHNR; CDR2 reads FQNEAQ (reference sequence).